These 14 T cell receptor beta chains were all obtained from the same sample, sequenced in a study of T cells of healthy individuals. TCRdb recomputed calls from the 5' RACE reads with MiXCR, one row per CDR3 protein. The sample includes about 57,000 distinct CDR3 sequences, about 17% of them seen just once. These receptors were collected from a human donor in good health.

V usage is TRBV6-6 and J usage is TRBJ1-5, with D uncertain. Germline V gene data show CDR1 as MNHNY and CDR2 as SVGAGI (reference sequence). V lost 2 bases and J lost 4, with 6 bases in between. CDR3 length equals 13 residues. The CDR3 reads CASSYRLNQPQHF. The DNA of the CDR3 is TGTGCCAGCAGTTACAGGTTAAATCAGCCCCAGCATTTT.

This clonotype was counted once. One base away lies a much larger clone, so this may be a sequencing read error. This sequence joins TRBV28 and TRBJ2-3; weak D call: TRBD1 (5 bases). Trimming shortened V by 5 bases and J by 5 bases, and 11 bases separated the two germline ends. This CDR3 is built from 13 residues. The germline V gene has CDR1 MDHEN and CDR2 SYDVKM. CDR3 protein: CASSQGFVDTQYF. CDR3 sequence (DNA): TGTGCCAGCAGTCAGGGATTTGTAGATACGCAGTATTTT.

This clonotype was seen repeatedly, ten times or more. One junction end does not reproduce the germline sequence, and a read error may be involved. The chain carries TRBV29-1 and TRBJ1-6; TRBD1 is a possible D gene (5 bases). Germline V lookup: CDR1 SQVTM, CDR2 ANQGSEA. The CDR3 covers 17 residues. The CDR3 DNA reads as TGCAGCTTTGACCAGGGAACCCCTCCCCAATATAATTCACCCCTCCACTTT. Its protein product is CSFDQGTPPQYNSPLHF.

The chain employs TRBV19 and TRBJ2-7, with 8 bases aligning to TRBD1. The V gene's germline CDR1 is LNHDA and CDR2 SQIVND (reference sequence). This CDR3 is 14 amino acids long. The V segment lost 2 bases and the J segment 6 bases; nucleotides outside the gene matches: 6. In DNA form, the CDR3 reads TGTGCCAGTAGTATAAAGGGGACAGGACCCGAGCAGTACTTC. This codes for CASSIKGTGPEQYF.

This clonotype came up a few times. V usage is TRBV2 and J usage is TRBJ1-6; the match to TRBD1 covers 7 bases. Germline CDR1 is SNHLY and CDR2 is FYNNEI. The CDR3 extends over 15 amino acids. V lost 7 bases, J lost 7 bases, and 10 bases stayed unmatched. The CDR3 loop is CASTGEGAVNSPLHF. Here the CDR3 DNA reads TGTGCCAGCACCGGAGAGGGGGCGGTAAATTCACCCCTCCACTTT.

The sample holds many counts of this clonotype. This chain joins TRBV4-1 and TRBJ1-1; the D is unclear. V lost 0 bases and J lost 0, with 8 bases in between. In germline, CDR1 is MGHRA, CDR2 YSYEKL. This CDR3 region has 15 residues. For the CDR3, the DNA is TGCGCCAGCAGCCAAGATCCGGGGTTGAACACTGAAGCTTTCTTT. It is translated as CASSQDPGLNTEAFF.

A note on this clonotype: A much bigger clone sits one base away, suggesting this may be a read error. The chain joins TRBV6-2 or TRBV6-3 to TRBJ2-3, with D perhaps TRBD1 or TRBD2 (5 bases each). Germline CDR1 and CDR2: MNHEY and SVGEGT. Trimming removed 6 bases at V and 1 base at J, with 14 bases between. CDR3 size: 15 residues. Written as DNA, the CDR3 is TGTGCCAGCAGCTTGGCGAGAGGGGGCACAGATACGCAGTATTTT. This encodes CASSLARGGTDTQYF.

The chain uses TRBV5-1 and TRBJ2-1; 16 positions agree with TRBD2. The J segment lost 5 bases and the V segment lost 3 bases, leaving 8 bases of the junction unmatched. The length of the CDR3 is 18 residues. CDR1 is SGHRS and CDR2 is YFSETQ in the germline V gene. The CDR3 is CASSSLPGLAGGNNEQFF. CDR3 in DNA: TGCGCCAGCAGCTCTCTCCCGGGACTAGCGGGGGGGAACAATGAGCAGTTCTTC.

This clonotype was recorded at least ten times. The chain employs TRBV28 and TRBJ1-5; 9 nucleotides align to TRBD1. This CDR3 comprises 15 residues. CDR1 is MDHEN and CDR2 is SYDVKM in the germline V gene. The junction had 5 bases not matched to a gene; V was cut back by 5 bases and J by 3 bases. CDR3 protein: CASSQTGGNNQPQHF. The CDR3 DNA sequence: TGTGCCAGCAGTCAGACAGGGGGGAACAATCAGCCCCAGCATTTT.

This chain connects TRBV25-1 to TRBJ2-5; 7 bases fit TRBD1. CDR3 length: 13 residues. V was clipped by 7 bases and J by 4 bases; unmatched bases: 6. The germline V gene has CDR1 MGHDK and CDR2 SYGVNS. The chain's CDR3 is CASNEGALETQYF. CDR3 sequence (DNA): TGTGCCAGCAACGAGGGGGCTTTAGAGACCCAGTACTTC.

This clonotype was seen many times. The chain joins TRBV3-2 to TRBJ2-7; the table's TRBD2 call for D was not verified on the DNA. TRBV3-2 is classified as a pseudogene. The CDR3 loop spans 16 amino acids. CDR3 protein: CASSQATSGEFYEQYF. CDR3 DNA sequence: TGTGCCAGCAGCCAAGCGACTAGCGGGGAATTCTACGAGCAGTACTTC.

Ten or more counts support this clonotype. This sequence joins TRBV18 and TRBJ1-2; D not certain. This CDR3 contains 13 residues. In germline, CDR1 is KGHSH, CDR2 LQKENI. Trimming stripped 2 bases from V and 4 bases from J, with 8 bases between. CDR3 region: CASSPRTGYGYTF. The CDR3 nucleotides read TGTGCCAGCTCACCAAGGACGGGCTATGGCTACACCTTC.

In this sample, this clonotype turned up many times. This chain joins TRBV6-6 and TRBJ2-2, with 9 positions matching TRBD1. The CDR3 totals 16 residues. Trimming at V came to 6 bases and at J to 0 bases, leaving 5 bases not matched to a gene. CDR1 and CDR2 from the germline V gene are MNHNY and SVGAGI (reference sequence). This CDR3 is CASRSGTGTNTGELFF. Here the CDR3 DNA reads TGTGCCAGCAGGTCCGGGACAGGGACGAACACCGGGGAGCTGTTTTTT.

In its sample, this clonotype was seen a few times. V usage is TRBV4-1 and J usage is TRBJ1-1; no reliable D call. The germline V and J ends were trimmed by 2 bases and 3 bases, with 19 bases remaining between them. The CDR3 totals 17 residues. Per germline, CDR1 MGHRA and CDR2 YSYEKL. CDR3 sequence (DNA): TGCGCCAGCAGCCAACCCCTTATCTTGGGGAGGGACACTGAAGCTTTCTTT. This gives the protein CASSQPLILGRDTEAFF.